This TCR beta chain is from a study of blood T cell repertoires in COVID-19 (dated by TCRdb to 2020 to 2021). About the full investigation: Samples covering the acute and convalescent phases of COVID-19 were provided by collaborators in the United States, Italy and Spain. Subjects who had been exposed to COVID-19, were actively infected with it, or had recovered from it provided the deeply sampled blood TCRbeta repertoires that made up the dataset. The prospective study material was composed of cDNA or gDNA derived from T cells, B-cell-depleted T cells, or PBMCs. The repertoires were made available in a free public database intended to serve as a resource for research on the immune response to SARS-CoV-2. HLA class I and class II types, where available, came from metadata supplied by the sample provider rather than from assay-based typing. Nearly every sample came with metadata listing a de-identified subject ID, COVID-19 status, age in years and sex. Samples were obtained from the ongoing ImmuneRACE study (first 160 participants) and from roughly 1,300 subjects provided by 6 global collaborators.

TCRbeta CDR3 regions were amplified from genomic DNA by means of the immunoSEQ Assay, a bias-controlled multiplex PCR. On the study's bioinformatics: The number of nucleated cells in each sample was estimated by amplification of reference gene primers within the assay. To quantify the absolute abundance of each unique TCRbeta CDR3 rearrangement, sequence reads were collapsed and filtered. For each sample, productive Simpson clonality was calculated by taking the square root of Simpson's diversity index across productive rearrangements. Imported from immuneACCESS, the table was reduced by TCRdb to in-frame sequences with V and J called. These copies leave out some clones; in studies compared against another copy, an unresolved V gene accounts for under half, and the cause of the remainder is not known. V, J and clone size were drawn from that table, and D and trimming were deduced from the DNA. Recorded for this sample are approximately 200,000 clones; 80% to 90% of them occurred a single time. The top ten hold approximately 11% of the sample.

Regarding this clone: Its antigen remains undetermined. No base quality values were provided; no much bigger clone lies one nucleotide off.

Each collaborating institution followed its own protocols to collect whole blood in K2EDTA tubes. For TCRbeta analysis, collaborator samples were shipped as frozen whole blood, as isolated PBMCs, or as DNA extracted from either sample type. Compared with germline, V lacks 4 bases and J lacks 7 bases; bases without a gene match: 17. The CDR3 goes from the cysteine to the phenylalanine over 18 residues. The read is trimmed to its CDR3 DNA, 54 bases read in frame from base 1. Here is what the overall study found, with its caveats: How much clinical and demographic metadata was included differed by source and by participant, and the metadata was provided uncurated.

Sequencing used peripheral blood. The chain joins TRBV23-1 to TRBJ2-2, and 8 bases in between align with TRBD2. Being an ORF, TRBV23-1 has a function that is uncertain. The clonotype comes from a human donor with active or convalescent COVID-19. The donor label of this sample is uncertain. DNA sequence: TGCGCCAGCAGTCCTTATTACCACTTGCGGGAGGATGGCGGGGAGCTGTTTTTT. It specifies CASSPYYHLREDGGELFF.